This record covers a single T cell receptor (beta chain). The target antigen is unknown. This sample stems from a study of T cell responses to AZD1222 COVID-19 vaccine. Study conclusions and caveats: Reportedly, close to half of spike-specific TCRs are directed against unmutated variant regions. Clonal diversity may have been underestimated in mostly white British donors.

Assay: immunoSEQ multiplex PCR; the TCRdb copy retains only in-frame clones and omits some. The table has about 160,000 clones, over 75% seen once. Trimming removed 6 bases from V and 1 base from J, with 12 bases in between. The CDR3 extends over 14 amino acids. Germline CDR1 and CDR2: MNHEY and SVGAGI. The sequenced sample was peripheral blood, obtained 28 days after the second AZD1222 dose. The chain carries TRBV6-5 and TRBJ1-1, with unresolved D. This receptor was taken from an adult who received the AZD1222 COVID-19 vaccine. CDR3 sequence reads: CASSPRAPNTEAFF. CDR3 DNA sequence: TGTGCCAGCAGCCCAAGGGCCCCGAACACTGAAGCTTTCTTT.